What follows are 31 T cell receptor beta chains derived from one specimen sequenced in a study of identical twins. TCRdb reanalysed the 5' RACE reads using MiXCR and keeps one entry per CDR3 protein. The sample lists about 220,000 distinct CDR3 sequences, over 5.5% occurring once. This sample was also put to use in a study of T cells expressing NK-cell markers.

The sample comprised CD8+ T cells sorted from blood. The receptors come from a woman aged 18-29 years in good health.

This clonotype appeared many times. This sequence joins TRBV2 and TRBJ1-2; a possible D gene is TRBD1 (6 bases). From germline, CDR1 is SNHLY and CDR2 FYNNEI. V was pared by 8 bases and J by 8 bases, with 6 bases between. This CDR3 is 9 amino acids long. The CDR3 spells CASGGGYTF. DNA of the CDR3: TGTGCCAGCGGGGGCGGCTACACCTTC.

Ten or more counts support this clonotype. The chain recombines TRBV5-1 with TRBJ2-2; 7 positions agree with TRBD1. V shed 6 bases, J shed 4 bases, and the junction held 3 bases outside the gene matches. Germline-derived CDR1 and CDR2 are SGHRS and YFSETQ. The CDR3 has 13 amino acids. In DNA, the CDR3 is TGCGCCAGCACCTCAGGGGGCACCGGGGAGCTGTTTTTT. Encoded protein: CASTSGGTGELFF.

This clonotype appeared a few times. The V call is TRBV15, the J call TRBJ2-6; the D is unclear. Trimming removed 5 bases from V and 0 bases from J, with 11 bases in between. Germline V CDR1 and CDR2: LNHNV, YYDKDF (reference sequence). The CDR3 totals 16 residues. CDR3 amino acids: CATSWGTDSGANVLTF. In DNA, the CDR3 is TGTGCCACCAGCTGGGGAACCGACTCTGGGGCCAACGTCCTGACTTTC.

The chain carries TRBV9 and TRBJ2-1, with a possible D match to TRBD2 (6 bases). Germline CDR1 SGDLS, CDR2 YYNGEE. This CDR3 region has 13 residues. V lost 4 bases to trimming and J lost 10 bases, with 15 bases between them. The CDR3 DNA sequence: TGTGCCAGCAGCCTACACCTGGCGGGAGAGCAGTTCTTC. Amino acid sequence: CASSLHLAGEQFF.

The V and J genes are TRBV27 and TRBJ2-1, with D perhaps matching TRBD1 (5 bases). Germline V gene lookup returns CDR1 MNHEY and CDR2 SMNVEV (reference sequence). The V and J ends lost 5 bases and 10 bases respectively, with 21 bases between them. The CDR3 runs 15 residues. The CDR3 protein is CASSQIRTPAGEQFF. CDR3 DNA sequence: TGTGCCAGCAGTCAAATAAGGACACCGGCAGGAGAGCAGTTCTTC.

The chain recombines TRBV7-9 with TRBJ1-1; tentatively, D is TRBD1 (6 bases). This CDR3 has 13 residues. Trimming removed 5 bases from V and 8 bases from J, with 15 bases in between. Germline V gene lookup returns CDR1 SEHNR and CDR2 FQNEAQ (reference sequence). CDR3 protein: CASSPGTPFEAFF. The CDR3 nucleotides are TGTGCCAGCAGCCCAGGGACACCATTCGAAGCTTTCTTT.

This clonotype was counted ten times or more. V is TRBV4-3 and J is TRBJ2-2, with D possibly TRBD1 on 6 matching bases. V was clipped by 6 bases and J by 4 bases, with 21 bases between them. The germline V gene encodes CDR1 LGHNA and CDR2 YSLEER. This CDR3 has 17 residues. The CDR3 loop is CASRQGSLDYITGELFF. The CDR3 DNA follows: TGCGCCAGCAGACAGGGAAGCCTAGACTATATCACCGGGGAGCTGTTTTTT.

Ten or more counts support this clonotype. V gene TRBV12-3 or TRBV12-4 combines with J gene TRBJ2-1; 12 nucleotides align to TRBD2. The CDR3 spans 14 residues. The ends lost 4 bases at V and 7 bases at J; junction bases unmatched: 2. The CDR3 here is CASSSGTSGNEQFF. The CDR3 DNA sequence: TGTGCCAGCAGTTCCGGGACTAGCGGGAATGAGCAGTTCTTC.

This rearrangement joins TRBV3-1 to TRBJ2-2, with D perhaps matching TRBD2 (6 bases). This CDR3 has 16 amino acids. CDR1 and CDR2 (germline): LGHDT, YNNKEL (reference sequence). Trimming shortened V by 2 bases and J by 6 bases, and 16 bases separated the two germline ends. In nucleotides, the CDR3 is TGTGCCAGCAGCCAATTACATCGGGAGTGGTCCGGGGAGCTGTTTTTT. Translation: CASSQLHREWSGELFF. Full variable domain (remainder filled in from reference TRBV3-1 and TRBJ2-2): DTAVSQTPKYLVTQMGNDKSIKCEQNLGHDTMYWYKQDSKKFLKIMFSYNNKELIINETVPNRFSPKSPDKAHLNLHINSLELGDSAVYFCASSQLHREWSGELFFGEGSRLTVL.

With respect to this clonotype: The missing conserved phenylalanine or tryptophan at the end of this CDR3 makes a read error likely. This chain connects TRBV18 to TRBJ2-1, with D possibly matching TRBD1 (5 bases). The germline V gene encodes CDR1 KGHSH and CDR2 LQKENI. This CDR3 spans 14 amino acids. V was shortened by 3 bases and J by 4 bases, with 10 bases between the two germline ends. The CDR3 sequence is CASSPRQMYNEQFL. CDR3 DNA sequence: TGTGCCAGCTCACCTCGACAGATGTACAATGAGCAGTTCTTG.

This clonotype was seen many times. The chain carries TRBV12-3 or TRBV12-4 and TRBJ1-1; weak D call: TRBD1 (5 bases). There are 16 residues in the CDR3. Trimming left V 3 bases short and J 6 bases short, with 20 bases between. CDR3 bases: TGTGCCAGCAGTTTTTCTGGTGACCCGTTGGGGGCTGAAGCTTTCTTT. As protein: CASSFSGDPLGAEAFF.

V gene TRBV7-6 combines with J gene TRBJ2-7; D is ambiguous. This CDR3 is built from 14 residues. Trimming removed 6 bases at V and 1 base at J, with 13 bases between. Germline V gene lookup returns CDR1 SGHVS and CDR2 FNYEAQ. The CDR3 protein is CASSPGALSYEQYF. The CDR3 DNA is TGTGCCAGCAGTCCAGGAGCACTTTCCTACGAGCAGTACTTC.

This clonotype has more than one count but fewer than ten. DNA of the CDR3: TGTGCCTGGGAGGGACTAGCGGATGAGCAGTTCTTC. Translation gives CAWEGLADEQFF. The chain uses TRBV30 and TRBJ2-1; TRBD2 matches 11 bases. This CDR3 region has 12 residues. From germline, CDR1 is GTSNPN and CDR2 SVGIG (reference sequence). V lost 5 bases and J lost 8; bases outside the gene matches: 2.

This clonotype was counted ten times or more. CDR3 bases: TGTGCCAGCTCCCGACAGGGTTTAGCGGGATCCCCCACCTACAATGAGCAGTTCTTC. Protein product: CASSRQGLAGSPTYNEQFF. This rearrangement joins TRBV18 to TRBJ2-1, with a possible D match to TRBD2 (8 bases). Germline assignment: CDR1 KGHSH and CDR2 LQKENI. This CDR3 spans 19 amino acids. Trimming cost V 6 bases and J 2 bases, with 26 bases left between them.

The table lists this clonotype with many counts. This chain joins TRBV7-9 and TRBJ1-5; 8 positions match TRBD1. V lost 5 bases to trimming and J lost 3 bases; unmatched junction nucleotides: 3. Germline V gene lookup returns CDR1 SEHNR and CDR2 FQNEAQ (reference sequence). The CDR3 runs to 14 residues. The CDR3 spells CASSKDRVNQPQHF. CDR3 coding DNA: TGTGCCAGCAGCAAGGACAGGGTCAATCAGCCCCAGCATTTT.

CDR3 sequence reads: CSVEMENPYEQYF. Here the CDR3 DNA reads TGCAGCGTTGAAATGGAGAACCCCTACGAGCAGTACTTC. The rearrangement links TRBV29-1 to TRBJ2-7; no reliable D call. The CDR3 is made up of 13 amino acids. Trimming removed 2 bases from V and 2 bases from J, with 10 bases in between. Germline loops: CDR1 SQVTM, CDR2 ANQGSEA.

This clonotype was counted ten times or more. CDR3 region: CASSSQVASNTGELFF. The DNA for the CDR3 is TGTGCCAGCAGTTCTCAAGTCGCCTCGAACACCGGGGAGCTGTTTTTT. The J gene is TRBJ2-2, the V gene TRBV12-3 or TRBV12-4, with unresolved D. Between the trimmed V and J ends, which lost 4 bases and 0 bases, there was a span of 12 bases. This CDR3 comprises 16 residues.

This clonotype was detected ten times or more. This sequence joins TRBV5-5 and TRBJ2-1; D uncertain. Trimming left V 0 bases short and J 7 bases short, with 11 bases between. Per the germline V gene, CDR1 is SGHKS and CDR2 is YYEKEE (reference sequence). The CDR3 contains 14 residues. In DNA form, the CDR3 reads TGTGCCAGCAGCTTGGGCAACCTGGGGAATGAGCAGTTCTTC. Translating gives CASSLGNLGNEQFF.

The chain has TRBV2 and TRBJ1-2; no clear D gene. Deletions cut 2 bases from V and 4 bases from J, with 5 bases between. Looked up from germline, CDR1 is SNHLY and CDR2 is FYNNEI. There are 12 residues in the CDR3. For the CDR3, the DNA is TGTGCCAGCAGTGAAAGATTCTATGGCTACACCTTC. Protein: CASSERFYGYTF.

This clonotype was detected many times. The rearrangement uses TRBV6-5 and TRBJ2-2, with D perhaps matching TRBD1 (5 bases). Germline CDR1 is MNHEY and CDR2 is SVGAGI. The V end lost 0 bases, the J end lost 5 bases, and 13 bases lay between the germline ends. This CDR3 spans 16 amino acids. The DNA for the CDR3 is TGTGCCAGCAGTTACTCGCTGGGGCCTGGGACCGGGGAGCTGTTTTTT. Protein: CASSYSLGPGTGELFF.

This clonotype was seen ten or more times. J is TRBJ2-3 and V is TRBV10-2; the D gene is possibly TRBD2 (5 bases). Germline CDR1 WSHSY, CDR2 SAAADI. The CDR3 is 14 amino acids. Deletions cut 6 bases from V and 0 bases from J, with 10 bases between. As DNA, the CDR3 is TGCGCCAGCAGCGAACTAGGGAGCACAGATACGCAGTATTTT. Protein: CASSELGSTDTQYF.

The chain combines TRBV9 with TRBJ2-7; 12 bases are a match to TRBD1. The CDR3 has 19 residues. Germline CDR1 and CDR2: SGDLS and YYNGEE. Trimming at V came to 3 bases and at J to 3 bases, leaving 16 bases not matched to a gene. This CDR3 is CASSAGTGGDGVRDYEQYF. DNA for the CDR3: TGTGCCAGCAGCGCCGGGACAGGGGGCGATGGTGTCAGAGACTACGAGCAGTACTTC.

The chain combines TRBV11-3 with TRBJ2-1; 10 bases line up with TRBD2. The CDR3 has 17 amino acids. After removal of 2 bases from V and 8 bases from J, the junction contained 12 bases not matched to a gene. Germline lookup yields CDR1 SGHNT and CDR2 YENEEA. The CDR3, as DNA: TGTGCCAGCAGCTTAATTAGTGGGGCTAGCGGGGGCTATGAGCAGTTCTTC. Protein sequence: CASSLISGASGGYEQFF.

In its sample, this clonotype was seen many times. The chain is built from TRBV27 and TRBJ2-5; D gene ambiguous. Trimming removed 6 bases at V and 5 bases at J, with 13 bases between. From germline, CDR1 is MNHEY and CDR2 SMNVEV (reference sequence). This CDR3 is 13 amino acids long. The CDR3 sequence is CASREDASETQYF. As DNA, the CDR3 is TGTGCCAGCAGAGAAGACGCTTCCGAGACCCAGTACTTC.

This rearrangement joins TRBV4-1 to TRBJ2-5; no firm D call. V dropped 1 base and J dropped 5 bases, with 8 bases sitting between them. This CDR3 has 13 amino acids. CDR1 and CDR2 from the germline V gene are MGHRA and YSYEKL. For the CDR3, the DNA is TGCGCCAGCAGCCAAGGTCTATCGGAGACCCAGTACTTC. This translates into CASSQGLSETQYF.

This clonotype showed up many times. The gene calls are TRBV7-8 and TRBJ1-5; no clear D. This CDR3 comprises 15 residues. V was shortened by 3 bases and J by 4 bases, with 13 bases between the two germline ends. Looked up from germline, CDR1 is SGHVS and CDR2 is FQNEAQ. CDR3 in amino acids: CASSLETGTNQPQHF. CDR3 DNA sequence: TGTGCCAGCAGCTTGGAGACGGGCACTAATCAGCCCCAGCATTTT.

This clonotype was observed a few times. CDR3 nucleotides: TGTGCCAGCAGCTCCGGGACAAAAGCCGGCTACACCTTC. Translating gives CASSSGTKAGYTF. V usage is TRBV5-8 and J usage is TRBJ1-2, with D maybe TRBD1 (6 bases). Germline CDR1 is SGHTS and CDR2 is YDEGEE. The CDR3 is 13 amino acids. The V and J ends lost 3 bases and 8 bases respectively, with 14 bases between them. Looking up the rest from reference TRBV5-8 and TRBJ1-2 gives the full variable domain: EAGVTQSPTHLIKTRGQQATLRCSPISGHTSVYWYQQALGLGLQFLLWYDEGEERNRGNFPPRFSGRQFPNYSSELNVNALELEDSALYLCASSSGTKAGYTFGSGTRLTVV.

This clonotype was observed at least ten times. The rearrangement links TRBV9 to TRBJ2-3; TRBD2 matches 10 bases. V trimming: 3 bases; J trimming: 3 bases; junction bases outside the gene matches: 7. CDR1 SGDLS and CDR2 YYNGEE come from the germline V gene. The CDR3 sequence is 16 residues long. Here the CDR3 reads CASSDDSGRGTDTQYF. As DNA, the CDR3 is TGTGCCAGCAGCGACGACAGCGGGAGGGGAACAGATACGCAGTATTTT.

In its sample, this clonotype was seen a few times. The V gene is TRBV4-3, the J gene TRBJ2-2, with D perhaps TRBD2 (6 bases). The CDR3 is 17 residues long. The ends were cut back, 4 bases at V and 3 bases at J, with 18 bases in the middle. Germline CDR1 is LGHNA and CDR2 is YSLEER. CDR3 in amino acids: CASSRLGRGADTGELFF. The CDR3 DNA follows: TGCGCCAGCAGCCGGCTAGGGCGGGGCGCGGACACCGGGGAGCTGTTTTTT.

The CDR3 coding sequence is TGCGCCAGCAGCTTGAGGCAGGGGAAAGACACTGAAGCTTTCTTT. This encodes CASSLRQGKDTEAFF. The V and J genes are TRBV5-1 and TRBJ1-1; tentative D call: TRBD1 (6 bases). Trimming cost V 1 base and J 3 bases, with 13 bases left between them. Germline V gives CDR1 SGHRS, CDR2 YFSETQ. The CDR3 has 15 amino acids.

The V call is TRBV6-2 or TRBV6-3, the J call TRBJ2-1; D remains ambiguous. There are 13 residues in the CDR3. Germline CDR1 reads MNHEY; CDR2 reads SVGEGT. Trimming shortened V by 7 bases and J by 1 base, and 8 bases separated the two germline ends. The DNA for the CDR3 is TGTGCCAGCAACCAGGAGTCCTACAATGAGCAGTTCTTC. Its translation: CASNQESYNEQFF.